This T cell receptor beta chain was identified during a study of blood T cell repertoires in COVID-19. Study summary: Specimens from acute and convalescent COVID-19 originated in the United States, Italy and Spain.

Authors' data handling: Nucleated cell number was recorded as an estimate derived from reference gene primer amplification. Assay used: immunoSEQ multiplex PCR; TCRdb lists only in-frame clones, some missing. That table supplies the V and J calls and clone size; D and trimming were determined from the DNA. The profile covers over 20,000 clones, with approximately 81% appearing a single time and about 50% taken by the ten largest. The CDR3 runs to 16 residues. Germline loops: CDR1 LGHNA, CDR2 YNFKEQ. V lost 1 base and J 3 bases, leaving 16 bases between the germline ends. The chain uses TRBV4-2 and TRBJ2-7; TRBD2 might be the D (6 bases). Sequences were obtained from peripheral blood. The clonotype was recovered from a man aged 45 to 65 with active or convalescent COVID-19. The DNA for the CDR3 is TGTGCCAGCAGCCAAGCCACTAGGGGACTTAACTACGAGCAGTACTTC. Amino acid sequence: CASSQATRGLNYEQYF.